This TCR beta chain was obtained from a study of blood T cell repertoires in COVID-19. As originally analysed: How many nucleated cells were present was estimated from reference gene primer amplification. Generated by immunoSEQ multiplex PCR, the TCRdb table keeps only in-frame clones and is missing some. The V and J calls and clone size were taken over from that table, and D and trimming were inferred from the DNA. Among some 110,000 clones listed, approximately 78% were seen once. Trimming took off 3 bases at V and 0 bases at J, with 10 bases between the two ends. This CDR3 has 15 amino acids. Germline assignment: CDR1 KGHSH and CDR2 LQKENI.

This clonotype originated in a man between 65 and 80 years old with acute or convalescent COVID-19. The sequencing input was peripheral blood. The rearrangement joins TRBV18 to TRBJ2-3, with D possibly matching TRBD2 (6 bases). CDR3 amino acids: CASSPNSGSTDTQYF. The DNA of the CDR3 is TGTGCCAGCTCACCTAACAGCGGGAGCACAGATACGCAGTATTTT.